The present T cell receptor (beta chain) was sequenced within a study of cytomegalovirus exposure and HLA in healthy donors. Study overall: The approximately 110 validation repertoires, a later analysis reported, used the same platform as the 550 to 700 repertoires from the first cohort.

Study findings and constraints: Researchers counted over 150 TCR beta chains as cytomegalovirus-associated.

Comments on this clone: The antigen remains unidentified.

The J segment lost 4 bases and the V segment lost 6 bases, leaving 4 bases of the junction unmatched. Looked up from germline, CDR1 is SEHNR and CDR2 is FQNEAQ (reference sequence). The CDR3 is 14 amino acids. Repertoires were generated with immunoSEQ multiplex PCR, while TCRdb's copy carries only in-frame clones and drops some. The sample lists a few hundred thousand clones, 87% occurring once. V is TRBV7-9 and J is TRBJ2-3; 10 bases agree with TRBD1. The TCR comes from a man between 18 and 35 years old in good health and CMV-seropositive. Sample: PBMCs. The CDR3 is CASRRQGAADTQYF. The CDR3 nucleotides are TGTGCCAGCAGGCGACAGGGGGCTGCAGATACGCAGTATTTT. The full variable domain, its missing parts supplied by reference TRBV7-9 and TRBJ2-3, is DTGVSQNPRHKITKRGQNVTFRCDPISEHNRLYWYRQTLGQGPEFLTYFQNEAQLEKSRLLSDRFSAERPKGSFSTLEIQRTEQGDSAMYLCASRRQGAADTQYFGPGTRLTVL.